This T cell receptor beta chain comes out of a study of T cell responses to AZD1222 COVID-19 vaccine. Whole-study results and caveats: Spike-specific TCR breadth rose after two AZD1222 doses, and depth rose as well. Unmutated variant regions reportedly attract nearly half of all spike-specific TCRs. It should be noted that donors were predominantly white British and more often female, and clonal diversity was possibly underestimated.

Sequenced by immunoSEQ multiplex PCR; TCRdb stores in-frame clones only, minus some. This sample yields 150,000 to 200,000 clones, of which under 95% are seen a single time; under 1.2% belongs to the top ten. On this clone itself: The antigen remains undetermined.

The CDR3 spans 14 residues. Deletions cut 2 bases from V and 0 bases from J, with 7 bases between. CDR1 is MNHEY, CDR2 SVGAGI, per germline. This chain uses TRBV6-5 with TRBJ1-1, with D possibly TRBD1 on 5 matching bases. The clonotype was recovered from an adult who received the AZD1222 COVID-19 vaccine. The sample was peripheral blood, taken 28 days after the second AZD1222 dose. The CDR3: CASSYTGVNTEAFF. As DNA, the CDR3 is TGTGCCAGCAGTTACACGGGGGTGAACACTGAAGCTTTCTTT.